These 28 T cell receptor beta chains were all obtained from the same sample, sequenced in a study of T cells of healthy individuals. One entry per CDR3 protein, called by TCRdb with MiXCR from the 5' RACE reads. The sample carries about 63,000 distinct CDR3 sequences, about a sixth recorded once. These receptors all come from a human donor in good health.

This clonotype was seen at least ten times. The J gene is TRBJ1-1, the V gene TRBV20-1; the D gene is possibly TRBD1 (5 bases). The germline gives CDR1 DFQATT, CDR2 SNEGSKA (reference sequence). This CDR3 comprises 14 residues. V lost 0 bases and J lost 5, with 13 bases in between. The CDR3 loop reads CSARDHRGGTEAFF. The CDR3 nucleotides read TGCAGTGCTAGAGATCATCGGGGGGGAACTGAAGCTTTCTTT.

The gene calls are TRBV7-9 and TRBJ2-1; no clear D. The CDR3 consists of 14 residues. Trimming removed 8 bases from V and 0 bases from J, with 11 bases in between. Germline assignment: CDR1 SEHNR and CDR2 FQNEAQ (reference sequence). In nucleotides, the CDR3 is TGTGCCAGCGCAACACAGAGCTCCTACAATGAGCAGTTCTTC. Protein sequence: CASATQSSYNEQFF. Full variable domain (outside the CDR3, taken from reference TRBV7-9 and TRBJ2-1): DTGVSQNPRHKITKRGQNVTFRCDPISEHNRLYWYRQTLGQGPEFLTYFQNEAQLEKSRLLSDRFSAERPKGSFSTLEIQRTEQGDSAMYLCASATQSSYNEQFFGPGTRLTVL.

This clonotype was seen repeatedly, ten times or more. This CDR3 is CASSLLGAGLSGELFF. The CDR3, as DNA: TGTGCCAGCAGCTTGTTGGGGGCTGGATTGTCCGGGGAGCTGTTTTTT. The chain recombines TRBV5-4 with TRBJ2-2; tentative D call: TRBD1 (6 bases). CDR1 and CDR2 from the germline V gene are SGHNT and YYREEE (reference sequence). Trimming removed 1 base from V and 6 bases from J, with 16 bases in between. The CDR3 runs to 16 residues.

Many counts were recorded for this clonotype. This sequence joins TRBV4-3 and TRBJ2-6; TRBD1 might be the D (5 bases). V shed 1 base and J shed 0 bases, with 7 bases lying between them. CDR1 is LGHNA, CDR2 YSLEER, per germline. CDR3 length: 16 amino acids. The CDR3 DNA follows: TGCGCCAGCAGCCAAGGGGGCATCTCTGGGGCCAACGTCCTGACTTTC. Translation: CASSQGGISGANVLTF.

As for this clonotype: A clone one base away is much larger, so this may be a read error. CDR3 sequence (DNA): TGTGCCCGGAGTGTTGTAGCGGCTAACACCGGGGAGCTGTTTTTT. This translates into CARSVVAANTGELFF. The chain combines TRBV30 with TRBJ2-2; TRBD2 is a possible D gene (6 bases). The germline V gene has CDR1 GTSNPN and CDR2 SVGIG (reference sequence). There are 15 residues in the CDR3.

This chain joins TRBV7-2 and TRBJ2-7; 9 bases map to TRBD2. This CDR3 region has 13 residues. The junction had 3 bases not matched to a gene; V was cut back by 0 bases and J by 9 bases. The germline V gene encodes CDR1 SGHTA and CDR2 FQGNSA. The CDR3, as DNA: TGTGCCAGCAGCTTAGCTAGCGGGAGAGGGCAGTACTTC. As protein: CASSLASGRGQYF.

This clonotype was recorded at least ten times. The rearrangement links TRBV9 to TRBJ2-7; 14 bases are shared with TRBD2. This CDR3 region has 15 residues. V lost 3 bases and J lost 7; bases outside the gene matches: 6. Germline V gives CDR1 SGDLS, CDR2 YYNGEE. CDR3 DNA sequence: TGTGCCAGCAGCGCCGGACTAGCGGGGGGTAATGAGCAGTACTTC. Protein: CASSAGLAGGNEQYF.

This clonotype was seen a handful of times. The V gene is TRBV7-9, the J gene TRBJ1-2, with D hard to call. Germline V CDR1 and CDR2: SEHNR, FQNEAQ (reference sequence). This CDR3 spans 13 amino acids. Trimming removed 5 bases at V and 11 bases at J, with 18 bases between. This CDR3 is CASSNGLDGQYTF. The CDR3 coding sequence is TGTGCCAGCAGCAACGGACTGGACGGGCAGTACACCTTC.

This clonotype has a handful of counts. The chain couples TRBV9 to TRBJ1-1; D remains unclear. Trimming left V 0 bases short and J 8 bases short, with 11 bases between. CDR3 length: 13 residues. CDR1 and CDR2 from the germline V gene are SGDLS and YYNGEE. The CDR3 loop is CASSVDASREAFF. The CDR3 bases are TGTGCCAGCAGCGTAGATGCCAGCCGGGAAGCTTTCTTT.

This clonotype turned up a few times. The CDR3 sequence is CASSFLGQAVPYEQYF. DNA of the CDR3: TGTGCCAGCAGTTTCCTCGGACAGGCCGTCCCCTACGAGCAGTACTTC. This chain links TRBV27 with TRBJ2-7; 7 positions agree with TRBD1. V was pared by 3 bases and J by 2 bases, with 10 bases of the junction left unmatched. The CDR3 covers 16 residues. Germline assignment: CDR1 MNHEY and CDR2 SMNVEV (reference sequence).

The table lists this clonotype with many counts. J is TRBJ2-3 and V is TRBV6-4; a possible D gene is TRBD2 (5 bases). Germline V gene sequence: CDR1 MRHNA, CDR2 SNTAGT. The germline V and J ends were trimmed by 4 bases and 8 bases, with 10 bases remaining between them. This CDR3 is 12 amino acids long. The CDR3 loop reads CASSGTSGTQYF. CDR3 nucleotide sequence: TGTGCCAGCAGTGGCACGAGCGGTACGCAGTATTTT.

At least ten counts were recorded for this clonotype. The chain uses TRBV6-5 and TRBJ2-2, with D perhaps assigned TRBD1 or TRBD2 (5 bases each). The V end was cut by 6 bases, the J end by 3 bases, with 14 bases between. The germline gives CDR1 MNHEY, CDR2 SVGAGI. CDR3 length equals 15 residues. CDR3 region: CASSRDPTDTGELFF. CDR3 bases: TGTGCCAGCAGCCGGGACCCGACGGACACCGGGGAGCTGTTTTTT.

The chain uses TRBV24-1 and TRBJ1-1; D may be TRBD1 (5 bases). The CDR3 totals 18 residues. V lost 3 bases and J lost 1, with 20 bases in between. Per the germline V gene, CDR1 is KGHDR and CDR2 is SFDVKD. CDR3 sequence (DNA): TGTGCCACCAGTGATAACGTAAATAGGGGTCGGGGGAACACTGAAGCTTTCTTT. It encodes CATSDNVNRGRGNTEAFF.

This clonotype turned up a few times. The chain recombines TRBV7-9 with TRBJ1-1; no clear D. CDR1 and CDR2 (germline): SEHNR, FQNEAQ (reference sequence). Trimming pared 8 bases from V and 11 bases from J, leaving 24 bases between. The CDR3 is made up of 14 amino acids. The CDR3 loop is CASVPPRGVHGAFF. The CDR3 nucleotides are TGTGCCAGCGTTCCCCCACGCGGGGTGCATGGGGCTTTCTTT.

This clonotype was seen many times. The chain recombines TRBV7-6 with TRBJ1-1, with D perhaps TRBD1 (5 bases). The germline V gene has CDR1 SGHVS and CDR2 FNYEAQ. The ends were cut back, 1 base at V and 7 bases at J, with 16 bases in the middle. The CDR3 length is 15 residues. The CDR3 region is CASSLGSAGTYEAFF. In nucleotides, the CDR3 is TGTGCCAGCAGCTTAGGTTCGGCGGGGACCTATGAAGCTTTCTTT.

CDR3 in amino acids: CASSRGGDGYTF. CDR3 nucleotide sequence: TGTGCCAGCAGTCGGGGAGGAGATGGCTACACCTTC. This chain connects TRBV2 to TRBJ1-2; D call uncertain. The CDR3 has 12 residues. From germline, CDR1 is SNHLY and CDR2 FYNNEI. Trimming removed 5 bases from V and 6 bases from J, with 10 bases in between.

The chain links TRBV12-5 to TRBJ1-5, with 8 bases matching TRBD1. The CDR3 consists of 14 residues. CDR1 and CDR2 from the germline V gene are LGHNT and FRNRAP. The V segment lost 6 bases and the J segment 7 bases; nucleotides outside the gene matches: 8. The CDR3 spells CASGIGQGSQPQHF. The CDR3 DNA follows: TGTGCTAGTGGCATCGGACAGGGAAGCCAGCCCCAGCATTTT.

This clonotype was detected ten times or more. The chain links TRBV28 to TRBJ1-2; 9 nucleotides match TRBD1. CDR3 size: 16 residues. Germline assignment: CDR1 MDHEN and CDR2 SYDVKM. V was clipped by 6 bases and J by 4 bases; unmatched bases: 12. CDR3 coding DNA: TGTGCCAGCAGCTCCACCGGGACAGGGACTCGCTATGGCTACACCTTC. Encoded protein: CASSSTGTGTRYGYTF.

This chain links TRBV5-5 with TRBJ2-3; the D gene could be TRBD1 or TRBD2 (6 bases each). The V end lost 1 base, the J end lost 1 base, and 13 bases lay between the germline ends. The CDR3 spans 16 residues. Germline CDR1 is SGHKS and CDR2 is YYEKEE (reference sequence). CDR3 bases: TGTGCCAGCAGCTTGCATACGGGGGCTGGCACAGATACGCAGTATTTT. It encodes CASSLHTGAGTDTQYF. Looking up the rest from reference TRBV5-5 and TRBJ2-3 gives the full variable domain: DAGVTQSPTHLIKTRGQQVTLRCSPISGHKSVSWYQQVLGQGPQFIFQYYEKEERGRGNFPDRFSARQFPNYSSELNVNALLLGDSALYLCASSLHTGAGTDTQYFGPGTRLTVL.

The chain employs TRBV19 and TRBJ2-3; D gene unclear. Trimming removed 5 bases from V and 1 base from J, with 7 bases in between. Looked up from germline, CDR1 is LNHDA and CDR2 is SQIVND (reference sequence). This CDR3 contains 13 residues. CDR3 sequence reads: CASSVRGTDTQYF. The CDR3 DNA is TGTGCCAGTAGTGTCAGAGGCACAGATACGCAGTATTTT.

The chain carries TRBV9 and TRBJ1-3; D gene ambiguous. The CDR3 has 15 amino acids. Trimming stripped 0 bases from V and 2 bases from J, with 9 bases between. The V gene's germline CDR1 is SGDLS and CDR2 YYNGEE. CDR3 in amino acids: CASSVATNPGNTIYF. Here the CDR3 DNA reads TGTGCCAGCAGCGTAGCCACAAACCCTGGAAACACCATATATTTT.

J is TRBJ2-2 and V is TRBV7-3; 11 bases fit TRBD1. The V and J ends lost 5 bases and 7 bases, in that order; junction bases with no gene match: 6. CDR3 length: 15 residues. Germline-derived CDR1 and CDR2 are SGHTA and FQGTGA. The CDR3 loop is CASSRTGGISGELFF. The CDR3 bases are TGTGCCAGCAGCCGGACAGGGGGCATCAGCGGGGAGCTGTTTTTT.

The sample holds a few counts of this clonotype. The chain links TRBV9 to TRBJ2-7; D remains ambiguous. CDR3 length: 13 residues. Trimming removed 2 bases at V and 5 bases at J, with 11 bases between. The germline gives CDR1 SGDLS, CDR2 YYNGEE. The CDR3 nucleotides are TGTGCCAGCAGCGTTCAGGTGGCGGACGAGCAGTACTTC. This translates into CASSVQVADEQYF.

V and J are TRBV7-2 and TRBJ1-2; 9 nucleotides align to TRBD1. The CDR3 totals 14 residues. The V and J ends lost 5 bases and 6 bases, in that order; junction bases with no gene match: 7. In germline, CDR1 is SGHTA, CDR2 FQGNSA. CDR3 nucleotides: TGTGCCAGCAGCCCCGGGACAGGGTTCGATGGCTACACCTTC. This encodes CASSPGTGFDGYTF. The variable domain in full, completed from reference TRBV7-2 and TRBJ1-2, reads GAGVSQSPSNKVTEKGKDVELRCDPISGHTALYWYRQSLGQGLEFLIYFQGNSAPDKSGLPSDRFSAERTGGSVSTLTIQRTQQEDSAVYLCASSPGTGFDGYTFGSGTRLTVV.

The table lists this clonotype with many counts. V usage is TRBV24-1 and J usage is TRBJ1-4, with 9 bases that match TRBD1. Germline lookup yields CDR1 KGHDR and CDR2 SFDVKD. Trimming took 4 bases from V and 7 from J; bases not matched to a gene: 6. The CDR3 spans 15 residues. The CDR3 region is CATSDSGTGSEKLFF. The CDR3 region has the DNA TGTGCCACCAGTGACTCGGGGACAGGGTCTGAAAAACTGTTTTTT.

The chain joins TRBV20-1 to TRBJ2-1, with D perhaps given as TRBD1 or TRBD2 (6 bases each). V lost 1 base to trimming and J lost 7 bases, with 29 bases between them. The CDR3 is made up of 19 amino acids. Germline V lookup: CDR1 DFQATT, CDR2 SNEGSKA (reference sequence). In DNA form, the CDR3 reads TGCAGTGCTAGAGTGATTATAGTAGCGGAGACCCCTAGGGGGAATGAGCAGTTCTTC. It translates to CSARVIIVAETPRGNEQFF.

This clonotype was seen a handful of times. The CDR3 coding sequence is TGTGCCAGCAGTTTGGCGGGGGGCCCCCTCTCCTACGAGCAGTACTTC. This encodes CASSLAGGPLSYEQYF. The J gene is TRBJ2-7, the V gene TRBV28, with 8 positions matching TRBD2. The CDR3 totals 16 residues. Germline assignment: CDR1 MDHEN and CDR2 SYDVKM. The V and J ends lost 3 bases and 0 bases, in that order; junction bases with no gene match: 7. Supplemented by reference TRBV28 and TRBJ2-7, the full variable domain reads DVKVTQSSRYLVKRTGEKVFLECVQDMDHENMFWYRQDPGLGLRLIYFSYDVKMKEKGDIPEGYSVSREKKERFSLILESASTNQTSMYLCASSLAGGPLSYEQYFGPGTRLTVT.

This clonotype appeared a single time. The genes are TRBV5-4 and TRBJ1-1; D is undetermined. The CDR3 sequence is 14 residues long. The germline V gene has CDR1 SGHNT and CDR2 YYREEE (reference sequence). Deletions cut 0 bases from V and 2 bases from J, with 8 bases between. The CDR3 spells CASSLEGINTEAFF. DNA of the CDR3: TGTGCCAGCAGCTTGGAGGGCATTAACACTGAAGCTTTCTTT.